A selection of T cell receptor beta chains follows, all from one sample in a study of T-cell reconstitution after alpha-beta-depleted transplantation in children. TCRdb recomputed calls from the PCR reads with MiXCR, one row per CDR3 protein. This table holds approximately 500,000 distinct CDR3 sequences, 10% to 13% found once. Material: PBMCs, obtained before TCRalphabeta/CD19-depleted stem cell transplant. The receptors stem from a child aged 2 to 10 with inherited bone marrow failure, due to receive a stem cell transplant. CDR3s include the opening cysteine and the closing phenylalanine or tryptophan. Each record gives: V gene, D gene, J gene, CDR3 length, clone size, CDR3 protein, CDR3 DNA. A D gene is named only where the DNA matches it firmly. For some rows the clone size is stated as once, few or many, or as a class when expanded; others skip it.

TRBV27	NA	TRBJ2-5	14	many	CASSNFALEETQYF	TGTGCCAGCAGTAATTTTGCCCTCGAGGAGACCCAGTACTTC
TRBV29-1	NA	TRBJ1-2	15	NA	CSVEGQTKPNYGYTF	TGCAGCGTTGAGGGTCAGACCAAGCCTAACTATGGCTACACCTTC
TRBV6-5	NA	TRBJ2-1	16	few	CASSYDLQGGGNEQFF	TGTGCCAGCAGCTACGACCTGCAGGGGGGGGGAAATGAGCAGTTCTTC
TRBV7-9	NA	TRBJ1-2	13	many	CASSAGQNYGYTF	TGTGCCAGCAGCGCAGGACAGAACTATGGCTACACCTTC
TRBV12-3/TRBV12-4	NA	TRBJ2-1	13	many	CASSFEARDEQFF	TGTGCCAGCAGTTTTGAAGCTCGGGATGAGCAGTTCTTC
TRBV29-1	NA	TRBJ2-7	12	many	CSVKKGAYEQYF	TGCAGCGTTAAAAAAGGGGCCTACGAGCAGTACTTC
TRBV6-1	NA	TRBJ2-6	15	NA	CASTRWAYGANVLTF	TGTGCCAGCACCAGGTGGGCGTATGGGGCCAACGTCCTGACTTTC
TRBV20-1	NA	TRBJ1-5	15	few	CSARFEGGHGQPQHF	TGCAGTGCTAGATTTGAAGGGGGGCATGGTCAGCCCCAGCATTTT
TRBV7-9	NA	TRBJ1-1	12	many	CASSFGGSEAFF	TGTGCCAGCAGCTTCGGGGGAAGTGAAGCTTTCTTT
TRBV20-1	NA	TRBJ2-2	15	many	CSARVISGGTGELFF	TGCAGTGCTAGAGTAATTAGCGGTGGCACCGGGGAGCTGTTTTTT
TRBV4-1	NA	TRBJ2-4	19	many	CASSQGPSRGIRAKNIQYF	TGCGCCAGCAGCCAAGGACCGAGTAGGGGGATTAGAGCCAAAAACATTCAGTACTTC
TRBV28	TRBD1	TRBJ2-7	15	few	CASSLGQLSSYEQYF	TGTGCCAGCAGTCTGGGACAGCTGAGCTCCTACGAGCAGTACTTC
TRBV9	NA	TRBJ2-1	15	many	CASSGAGTVYNEQFF	TGTGCCAGCAGCGGGGCCGGGACGGTCTACAATGAGCAGTTCTTC
TRBV27	NA	TRBJ1-1	14	many	CASSYLPRQTEAFF	TGTGCCAGCAGTTACCTGCCCCGGCAGACTGAAGCTTTCTTT
TRBV19	NA	TRBJ2-1	16	many	CASSISNLGGYNEQFF	TGTGCCAGTAGTATATCCAACTTGGGGGGATACAATGAGCAGTTCTTC
TRBV28	NA	TRBJ2-1	18	many	CASSPFFLRGRAYNEQFF	TGTGCCAGCAGCCCTTTTTTCTTACGGGGGAGAGCGTACAATGAGCAGTTCTTC
TRBV5-1	TRBD2	TRBJ2-5	15	once	CASSPSAGAPKTQYF	TGCGCCAGCAGCCCCTCAGCGGGAGCGCCGAAGACCCAGTACTTC
TRBV5-1	TRBD1	TRBJ1-6	15	few	CASSYGTGARSPLHF	TGCGCCAGCAGCTACGGGACAGGGGCCAGATCACCCCTCCACTTT
TRBV6-1	NA	TRBJ2-7	15	few	CASRRKTAPSYEQYF	TGTGCCAGCAGACGAAAGACAGCTCCCTCCTACGAGCAGTACTTC
TRBV18	NA	TRBJ2-5	15	NA	CASSPKGGGSETQYF	TGTGCCAGCTCACCAAAAGGAGGAGGGTCGGAGACCCAGTACTTC
TRBV11-2	TRBD2	TRBJ2-3	16	many	CASSLVRSGDTDTQYF	TGTGCCAGCAGCTTAGTTCGCAGCGGGGACACAGATACGCAGTATTTT
TRBV9	TRBD1	TRBJ2-7	15	many	CASSVPGQGCLEQYF	TGTGCCAGCAGCGTACCGGGACAGGGATGCCTGGAGCAGTACTTC
TRBV5-1	TRBD1	TRBJ2-7	15	many	CASSLARDSSYEQYF	TGCGCCAGCAGCTTGGCCAGGGACAGTAGCTACGAGCAGTACTTC
TRBV14	NA	TRBJ2-7	16	NA	CASSHKRQVGQYEQYF	TGTGCCAGCAGCCATAAAAGACAGGTCGGGCAATACGAGCAGTACTTC
TRBV5-1	NA	TRBJ2-3	13	NA	CASRGGPADTQYF	TGCGCCAGCAGGGGGGGACCGGCAGATACGCAGTATTTT
TRBV30	NA	TRBJ2-5	13	many	CAWSVANQETQYF	TGTGCCTGGAGTGTAGCCAACCAAGAGACCCAGTACTTC
TRBV12-3/TRBV12-4	NA	TRBJ2-7	14	NA	CASSFGSEAYEQYF	TGTGCCAGCAGTTTCGGTAGCGAGGCCTACGAGCAGTACTTC
TRBV18	NA	TRBJ1-3	15	NA	CASSPDSTSGNTIYF	TGTGCCAGCTCACCGGACTCAACCTCTGGAAACACCATATATTTT
TRBV18	NA	TRBJ2-7	14	few	CASSPPAVRYEQYF	TGTGCCAGCTCACCACCGGCCGTTCGGTACGAGCAGTACTTC
TRBV5-1	TRBD1	TRBJ1-4	15	many	CASSFLGQDLEKLFF	TGCGCCAGCAGCTTCCTCGGACAGGATCTTGAAAAACTGTTTTTT
TRBV6-5	TRBD2	TRBJ2-3	14	many	CASCCSGSADTQYF	TGTGCCAGCTGTTGCAGCGGGAGCGCAGATACGCAGTATTTT
TRBV19	TRBD1	TRBJ1-2	15	few	CASALGGAGIYGYTF	TGTGCCAGTGCTTTAGGGGGCGCCGGTATCTATGGCTACACCTTC
TRBV7-6	NA	TRBJ2-2	16	many	CASSGLGGLDTGELFF	TGTGCCAGCAGCGGCCTAGGGGGTTTGGACACCGGGGAGCTGTTTTTT
TRBV7-2	TRBD2	TRBJ2-1	14	many	CASSFTGTSGSVLF	TGTGCCAGCAGCTTTACCGGGACTAGCGGGAGTGTGCTCTTC
TRBV12-3/TRBV12-4	NA	TRBJ2-1	16	NA	CASRSQVVPSYNEQFF	TGTGCCAGCAGGAGCCAAGTAGTCCCCTCCTACAATGAGCAGTTCTTC
TRBV9	NA	TRBJ2-7	15	many	CASSVAAGGGYEQYF	TGTGCCAGCAGCGTAGCGGCAGGGGGGGGCTACGAGCAGTACTTC